The source of this TCR beta chain is a study of control samples from healthy donors and cancer patients. CDR3 size: 16 residues. The germline V gene encodes CDR1 MDHEN and CDR2 SYDVKM. V lost 6 bases and J lost 10; bases outside the gene matches: 15. Measured with immunoSEQ multiplex PCR; TCRdb has only the in-frame clones, and not every one. The sample carries about 160,000 clones, approximately 92% recorded once. The chain couples TRBV28 to TRBJ1-4; 9 bases fit TRBD1. The sequence was obtained from a woman between 55 and 75 years old in good health. Source material: blood. The CDR3 region is CASRSGTGIMVGKLFF. The CDR3 DNA reads TGTGCCAGCAGGTCCGGGACAGGGATTATGGTTGGAAAACTGTTTTTT.